These 9 T cell receptor beta chains came from one sample sequenced in a study of blood T cells in healthy people across ages. Then a second PCR, running roughly 7 to 12 cycles, was carried out with a sample-barcoded 5' primer and a J-beta primer mix. MiXCR, applied by TCRdb to the 5' RACE reads, yields one record per CDR3 protein. Among around 650,000 distinct CDR3 sequences, less than 45% were seen once, and the ten largest hold 25% to 35%. Sequencing was done on a sample of blood. These receptors were taken from a man older than 75 in good health.

The sample holds a few counts of this clonotype. The J gene is TRBJ2-5, the V gene TRBV2; D unclear. Per germline, CDR1 SNHLY and CDR2 FYNNEI. The CDR3 has 15 residues. V dropped 2 bases and J dropped 2 bases, with 12 bases sitting between them. The CDR3 region has the DNA TGTGCCAGCAGTGAACACGGTATCAGACAAGAGACCCAGTACTTC. Residues: CASSEHGIRQETQYF. Variable domain in full (rest from reference TRBV2 and TRBJ2-5): EPEVTQTPSHQVTQMGQEVILRCVPISNHLYFYWYRQILGQKVEFLVSFYNNEISEKSEIFDDQFSVERPDGSNFTLKIRSTKLEDSAMYFCASSEHGIRQETQYFGPGTRLLVL.

The V call is TRBV6-2 or TRBV6-3, the J call TRBJ2-1; D not certain. Germline-derived CDR1 and CDR2 are MNHEY and SVGEGT. The CDR3 is made up of 14 amino acids. Trimming took off 7 bases at V and 2 bases at J, with 12 bases between the two ends. The chain's CDR3 is CASTYSITYNEQFF. The CDR3 nucleotides are TGTGCCAGCACTTATAGTATCACCTACAATGAGCAGTTCTTC.

This chain uses TRBV7-8 with TRBJ2-3; D remains unclear. Trimming shortened V by 10 bases and J by 6 bases, and 5 bases separated the two germline ends. Germline V gives CDR1 SGHVS, CDR2 FQNEAQ. The CDR3 sequence is 9 residues long. The CDR3 loop reads CATDDTQYF. The CDR3 DNA reads TGTGCCACCGATGATACGCAGTATTTT.

This clonotype was found many times. A junction end diverges from the germline sequence, so it may reflect a read error. The CDR3, as DNA: TGCAGCGCTAGGGGGGGGCAAGAGACCCAGTACTTC. Amino acid sequence: CSARGGQETQYF. The chain is built from TRBV20-1 and TRBJ2-5; possibly TRBD2 for D (7 bases). The length of the CDR3 is 12 residues. Germline lookup yields CDR1 DFQATT and CDR2 SNEGSKA (reference sequence).

This chain uses TRBV2 with TRBJ2-7; 7 positions agree with TRBD1. Trimming removed 5 bases from V and 2 bases from J; junction bases left unmatched: 6. This CDR3 is built from 14 residues. The germline V gene has CDR1 SNHLY and CDR2 FYNNEI. The DNA of the CDR3 is TGTGCCAGCAGTTCATTGACAGGGCCCTACGAGCAGTACTTC. This encodes CASSSLTGPYEQYF.

Comment on this clonotype: A read error may be the cause here, since a much bigger clone is one base away. This rearrangement joins TRBV20-1 to TRBJ2-5, with D maybe TRBD2 (5 bases). Looked up from germline, CDR1 is DFQATT and CDR2 is SNEGSKA (reference sequence). Deletions cut 8 bases from V and 4 bases from J, with 17 bases between. CDR3 length: 13 residues. The CDR3 DNA follows: TGCAGTCCCCACGGCGGGCAGCTAGAGACCCAGTACTTC. Its protein product is CSPHGGQLETQYF.

The chain is built from TRBV4-2 and TRBJ2-7; 11 bases match TRBD2. The V and J ends lost 3 bases and 2 bases, in that order; junction bases with no gene match: 6. Per the germline V gene, CDR1 is LGHNA and CDR2 is YNFKEQ. The CDR3 length is 16 residues. CDR3 in amino acids: CASSHYSGRDPYEQYF. In DNA, the CDR3 is TGTGCCAGCAGCCACTATAGCGGGAGGGACCCCTACGAGCAGTACTTC.

This clonotype turned up a few times. V and J are TRBV3-1 and TRBJ2-5; a possible D gene is TRBD2 (5 bases). CDR1 and CDR2 from the germline V gene are LGHDT and YNNKEL (reference sequence). V lost 0 bases, J lost 1 base, and 12 bases lay in between. The CDR3 has 16 residues. CDR3 in DNA: TGTGCCAGCAGCCAAGATAATGGACTCCGCCAAGAGACCCAGTACTTC. It translates to CASSQDNGLRQETQYF.

The CDR3 bases are TGTGCCAGCAGCGGCGGACAAGAAAATAGCAATCAGCCCCAGCATTTT. Protein: CASSGGQENSNQPQHF. The chain couples TRBV6-6 to TRBJ1-5; a possible D gene is TRBD1 (5 bases). This CDR3 has 16 amino acids. V was trimmed by 6 bases and J by 0 bases, leaving 15 bases between them. Germline-derived CDR1 and CDR2 are MNHNY and SVGAGI (reference sequence).